These 8 T cell receptor beta chains share one sample of origin, sequenced in a study of T cells expressing NK-cell markers. Reanalyzing the 5' RACE reads, TCRdb keeps one entry per CDR3 protein, without DNA. In total, the table holds approximately 150,000 distinct CDR3 sequences. The sample taken for sequencing was blood T cells: a sorted CD56 or NKG2C T cell subset, CD4+ or CD8+ T cells, or bulk PBMC T cells (not recorded which). The source of these receptors is a woman between 18 and 70 years old in good health.

The chain joins TRBV7-2 to TRBJ2-1; TCRdb gives TRBD2 as the D gene, but with no DNA this cannot be confirmed. CDR1 and CDR2 from the germline V gene are SGHTA and FQGNSA. The CDR3 consists of 16 residues. CDR3 in amino acids: CASSLGVAGTVYEQFF.

The chain has TRBV5-1 and TRBJ2-5; without DNA, the TCRdb call of TRBD1 cannot be checked. The CDR3 runs to 15 residues. The germline V gene has CDR1 SGHRS and CDR2 YFSETQ. CDR3 in amino acids: CASTLPTGGLETQYF.

The chain employs TRBV9 and TRBJ1-4; without DNA, the TCRdb call of TRBD1 cannot be checked. The CDR3 is 12 amino acids. The germline CDR1 and CDR2 sequences are SGDLS and YYNGEE. CDR3 loop: CASSRADEKLFF.

The CDR3 is CASSLTLNTEAFF. V usage is TRBV7-3 and J usage is TRBJ1-1. The CDR3 spans 13 residues. CDR1 is SGHTA, CDR2 FQGTGA, per germline.

This chain joins TRBV28 and TRBJ1-2; TCRdb reports TRBD1, a call that lacks DNA to check it against. Germline V gene lookup returns CDR1 MDHEN and CDR2 SYDVKM. This CDR3 is built from 14 residues. The CDR3 here is CASSLPSGAGGYTF.

The V gene is TRBV4-1, the J gene TRBJ2-1; the D gene TCRdb calls, TRBD2, cannot be checked with no DNA. Per the germline V gene, CDR1 is MGHRA and CDR2 is YSYEKL. The CDR3 extends over 14 amino acids. CDR3 residues: CASSQVGLAEEQFF.

V and J are TRBV7-2 and TRBJ2-5; as DNA is missing, the TRBD2 call by TCRdb cannot be tested. The CDR3 totals 15 residues. Germline CDR1 and CDR2: SGHTA and FQGNSA. CDR3 residues: CASSLGGSEGETQYF.

This chain connects TRBV20-1 to TRBJ2-1; TCRdb reports TRBD1, a call that lacks DNA to check it against. The CDR3 is 15 amino acids. Germline V gene sequence: CDR1 DFQATT, CDR2 SNEGSKA (reference sequence). CDR3 region: CSRHRGGGRGYEQFF.